Shown below are 32 T cell receptor beta chains from a single sample sequenced in a study of OX40 agonist ivuxolimab in advanced cancers. Profiled with immunoSEQ multiplex PCR; TCRdb holds only in-frame clones, not every one. The data contain 50,000 or so clones, 80% to 90% of them singletons. The sample consisted of CD4+ or CD8+ T cells sorted from blood, taken in a trial of the OX40 agonist ivuxolimab. The receptors originated from an adult with an advanced solid tumor such as melanoma, head and neck, liver or kidney cancer.

V and J are TRBV28 and TRBJ2-2, with 7 bases that match TRBD2. Germline-derived CDR1 and CDR2 are MDHEN and SYDVKM. This CDR3 spans 14 amino acids. With 6 bases clipped from V and 5 bases from J, the junction kept 6 bases outside the gene matches. CDR3 in amino acids: CASSRSGGTGELFF. In DNA, the CDR3 is TGTGCCAGCAGCCGTTCGGGGGGAACCGGGGAGCTGTTTTTT.

The genes are TRBV6-6 and TRBJ2-3, with D possibly matching TRBD2 (6 bases). Trimming removed 7 bases at V and 2 bases at J, with 19 bases between. From germline, CDR1 is MNHNY and CDR2 SVGAGI (reference sequence). The length of the CDR3 is 16 residues. CDR3 sequence reads: CASKRWDGGFTDTQYF. In DNA form, the CDR3 reads TGTGCCAGCAAACGCTGGGACGGAGGGTTCACAGATACGCAGTATTTT.

The chain has TRBV5-1 and TRBJ2-1; D not certain. Germline V gene sequence: CDR1 SGHRS, CDR2 YFSETQ. The CDR3 covers 14 residues. With 0 bases removed from V and 7 bases from J, the gap between germline ends came to 11 bases. The CDR3 region is CASSLDSRGNEQFF. CDR3 bases: TGCGCCAGCAGCTTGGACTCCCGTGGAAATGAGCAGTTCTTC.

The chain joins TRBV12-5 to TRBJ2-5, with TRBD2 matching 10 bases. The CDR3 loop spans 14 amino acids. With V trimmed by 5 bases and J by 5 bases, 5 bases remained unmatched. Germline V CDR1 and CDR2: LGHNT, FRNRAP. The CDR3: CASGASGGGETQYF. CDR3 DNA: TGTGCTAGTGGTGCTAGCGGGGGCGGCGAGACCCAGTACTTC.

The chain has TRBV11-2 and TRBJ2-2; D remains ambiguous. V gave up 1 base and J gave up 5 bases, with 11 bases separating them. CDR1 is SGHAT, CDR2 FQNNGV, per germline. The CDR3 loop spans 15 amino acids. CDR3 DNA sequence: TGTGCCAGCAGCTTAGTCGTCTTCCGGACCGGGGAGCTGTTTTTT. This sequence encodes CASSLVVFRTGELFF.

The rearrangement links TRBV6-5 to TRBJ2-5; D not certain. The V gene lost 2 bases and the J gene lost 2 bases, with 9 bases spanning the gap. Germline CDR1 MNHEY, CDR2 SVGAGI. This CDR3 spans 14 amino acids. CDR3 loop: CASSYPGGQETQYF. The CDR3 region has the DNA TGTGCCAGCAGTTACCCGGGCGGACAAGAGACCCAGTACTTC.

This sequence joins TRBV5-6 and TRBJ1-4; TRBD1 is a possible D gene (5 bases). V lost 4 bases to trimming and J lost 4 bases, with 17 bases between them. Germline CDR1 SGHDT, CDR2 YYEEEE. The CDR3 is 16 residues long. CDR3 coding DNA: TGTGCCAGCAGCACGACGGGGGGTAGTAGTAATGAAAAACTGTTTTTT. It specifies CASSTTGGSSNEKLFF.

This clone has only a few counts. The gene calls are TRBV6-1 and TRBJ1-1, with D maybe TRBD1 (5 bases). Germline assignment: CDR1 MNHNS and CDR2 SASEGT. Trimming removed 3 bases at V and 7 bases at J, with 12 bases between. The CDR3 covers 13 residues. The DNA for the CDR3 is TGTGCCAGCAGTGACCGCGGGGACTTTGAAGCTTTCTTT. Amino acid sequence: CASSDRGDFEAFF.

This chain connects TRBV6-1 to TRBJ2-3; 10 bases are shared with TRBD1. The germline CDR1 and CDR2 sequences are MNHNS and SASEGT. V lost 3 bases to trimming and J lost 1 base; unmatched junction nucleotides: 4. The length of the CDR3 is 16 residues. The CDR3 DNA sequence: TGTGCCAGCAGTGAGACAGGGGGCGCGGGCACAGATACGCAGTATTTT. This gives the protein CASSETGGAGTDTQYF.

The chain has TRBV7-9 and TRBJ1-2; D is uncertain. V was shortened by 2 bases and J by 5 bases, with 15 bases between the two germline ends. Germline loops: CDR1 SEHNR, CDR2 FQNEAQ (reference sequence). The length of the CDR3 is 15 residues. This CDR3 is CASSLSQSAVYGYTF. The CDR3 DNA is TGTGCCAGCAGCTTAAGCCAGTCTGCTGTTTATGGCTACACCTTC.

V and J are TRBV4-1 and TRBJ2-5; 11 bases map to TRBD2. Germline trimming cut 2 bases from V and 5 bases from J; bases unmatched to any gene: 7. This CDR3 has 16 amino acids. Germline CDR1 MGHRA, CDR2 YSYEKL. This chain's CDR3 is CASSQPLAGGRETQYF. Written as DNA, the CDR3 is TGCGCCAGCAGCCAACCCTTAGCGGGGGGGAGGGAGACCCAGTACTTC.

Remarks on this clone: The junction shows a germline mismatch at one end, possibly a read error. The J gene is TRBJ2-1, the V gene TRBV6-6; D may be TRBD2 (7 bases). This CDR3 comprises 16 residues. The germline gives CDR1 MNHNY, CDR2 SVGAGI (reference sequence). The CDR3 DNA is TGTGCCAGCACTATTACTCGGGGGGCGTCCTTCAATGAGCAGTTCTTC. Translation: CASTITRGASFNEQFF.

V gene TRBV5-8 combines with J gene TRBJ1-4; D is perhaps TRBD1 (5 bases). CDR1 and CDR2 (germline): SGHTS, YDEGEE. Trimming shortened V by 4 bases and J by 4 bases, and 14 bases separated the two germline ends. The CDR3 spans 15 residues. The CDR3 bases are TGTGCCAGCAGCCCAGGGAGGGGTGGTAATGAAAAACTGTTTTTT. As protein: CASSPGRGGNEKLFF.

The chain is built from TRBV19 and TRBJ2-7, with D unclear. Germline values: CDR1 LNHDA, CDR2 SQIVND (reference sequence). The CDR3 length is 14 residues. The V end was cut by 4 bases, the J end by 3 bases, with 13 bases between. This chain's CDR3 is CASSKGMTFYEQYF. CDR3 DNA: TGTGCCAGTAGTAAAGGCATGACTTTCTACGAGCAGTACTTC.

This clone has only a few counts. The rearrangement links TRBV19 to TRBJ1-5; no clear D gene. CDR3 length: 13 residues. With 3 bases removed from V and 3 bases from J, the gap between germline ends came to 6 bases. From germline, CDR1 is LNHDA and CDR2 SQIVND (reference sequence). DNA of the CDR3: TGTGCCAGTAGTATGGCAGACAATCAGCCCCAGCATTTT. It encodes CASSMADNQPQHF.

This clone is deemed medium-sized (0.01 to 0.1%). The chain couples TRBV11-2 to TRBJ1-5; D is undetermined. V was cut by 1 base and J by 2 bases, with 6 bases left in between. Germline values: CDR1 SGHAT, CDR2 FQNNGV. The CDR3 spans 14 residues. For the CDR3, the DNA is TGTGCCAGCAGCTTAGTTGGCGGCAATCAGCCCCAGCATTTT. Translation: CASSLVGGNQPQHF.

This clone is a singleton in its sample. This chain joins TRBV28 and TRBJ1-5; D gene ambiguous. The CDR3 is made up of 11 amino acids. Trimming stripped 4 bases from V and 15 bases from J, with 13 bases between. The germline CDR1 and CDR2 sequences are MDHEN and SYDVKM. This CDR3 reads CASSSSTSPHF. The CDR3 coding sequence is TGTGCCAGCAGTTCCTCGACATCCCCGCATTTT.

The V call is TRBV11-2, the J call TRBJ2-4, with D possibly matching TRBD1 (5 bases). Looked up from germline, CDR1 is SGHAT and CDR2 is FQNNGV. The V gene lost 5 bases and the J gene lost 2 bases, with 7 bases spanning the gap. The CDR3 totals 13 residues. The CDR3 nucleotides are TGTGCCAGCAGCACAGGACCCAAAAACATTCAGTACTTC. This codes for CASSTGPKNIQYF. Based on the CDR3 plus reference TRBV11-2 and TRBJ2-4, the full variable domain is EAGVAQSPRYKIIEKRQSVAFWCNPISGHATLYWYQQILGQGPKLLIQFQNNGVVDDSQLPKDRFSAERLKGVDSTLKIQPAKLEDSAVYLCASSTGPKNIQYFGAGTRLSVL.

The V call is TRBV10-3, the J call TRBJ2-4, with 7 bases identical to TRBD1. V dropped 0 bases and J dropped 2; count of bases not matched to a gene: 7. The CDR3 extends over 17 amino acids. The V gene's germline CDR1 is ENHRY and CDR2 SYGVKD. The DNA of the CDR3 is TGTGCCATCAGTGAGTCCCCAGGGGGTGCTTCCAAAAACATTCAGTACTTC. Its protein product is CAISESPGGASKNIQYF.

J is TRBJ1-1 and V is TRBV10-1; 9 bases agree with TRBD1. The germline CDR1 and CDR2 sequences are WNHNN and SYGVQD (reference sequence). With V trimmed by 5 bases and J by 1 base, 2 bases remained unmatched. This CDR3 has 14 residues. CDR3 coding DNA: TGCGCCAGCAGTCCGGGACAGGGGAACACTGAAGCTTTCTTT. Its translation is CASSPGQGNTEAFF.

The rearrangement joins TRBV7-7 to TRBJ2-5; unclear D gene. V dropped 1 base and J dropped 5 bases, with 11 bases sitting between them. Germline loops: CDR1 SSHAT, CDR2 FNYEAQ (reference sequence). The CDR3 contains 14 residues. Here the CDR3 DNA reads TGTGCCAGCAGCTTAGAGCCTATCGGGGAGACCCAGTACTTC. Translated, it gives CASSLEPIGETQYF.

Turning to this clone: Given a much more abundant clone one base away, this may be a read error. The gene calls are TRBV10-3 and TRBJ1-5, with TRBD1 as a possible D gene (5 bases). CDR3 length: 12 residues. Germline V CDR1 and CDR2: ENHRY, SYGVKD. The V gene lost 10 bases and the J gene lost 9 bases, with 16 bases spanning the gap. CDR3 DNA sequence: TGTGCCACTCGGGGGGGGGAGGGGCCCCAGCATTTT. Protein: CATRGGEGPQHF.

The chain carries TRBV5-6 and TRBJ1-1; no clear D gene. Germline V lookup: CDR1 SGHDT, CDR2 YYEEEE. V dropped 3 bases and J dropped 1 base, with 7 bases sitting between them. The CDR3 has 13 amino acids. The CDR3 nucleotides are TGTGCCAGCAGCTCCTTCCGGAACACTGAAGCTTTCTTT. Protein: CASSSFRNTEAFF.

The genes are TRBV9 and TRBJ1-1; D ambiguous. V lost 5 bases to trimming and J lost 5 bases, with 13 bases between them. The CDR3 has 13 residues. The germline V gene has CDR1 SGDLS and CDR2 YYNGEE. The CDR3 bases are TGTGCCAGCAGTAATGCCCCCGGGACTGAAGCTTTCTTT. This translates into CASSNAPGTEAFF.

This clone was detected a few times. The chain joins TRBV5-6 to TRBJ1-1; D uncertain. CDR3 length: 13 amino acids. Deletions cut 4 bases from V and 4 bases from J, with 11 bases between. Germline V gives CDR1 SGHDT, CDR2 YYEEEE. CDR3 loop: CASSRPWGTEAFF. In DNA form, the CDR3 reads TGTGCCAGCAGCCGTCCGTGGGGCACTGAAGCTTTCTTT.

V and J are TRBV6-5 and TRBJ1-3; 7 positions agree with TRBD1. This CDR3 contains 15 residues. J was trimmed by 2 bases and V by 6 bases; bases with no gene match: 7. Germline loops: CDR1 MNHEY, CDR2 SVGAGI. CDR3 loop: CASSTDRYPGNTIYF. The CDR3 DNA follows: TGTGCCAGCAGCACGGACAGGTACCCTGGAAACACCATATATTTT.

The chain carries TRBV2 and TRBJ1-2; TRBD1 matches at 9 bases. CDR3 length: 15 residues. Germline CDR1 is SNHLY and CDR2 is FYNNEI. The ends lost 6 bases at V and 2 bases at J; junction bases unmatched: 7. The CDR3 nucleotides read TGTGCCAGCAGGCCCCCAGGACAGGGGAACTATGGCTACACCTTC. It encodes CASRPPGQGNYGYTF.

The chain couples TRBV6-1 to TRBJ1-4; tentative D call: TRBD1 (6 bases). CDR3 length: 14 residues. CDR1 and CDR2 (germline): MNHNS, SASEGT. Deletions cut 4 bases from V and 7 bases from J, with 13 bases between. The CDR3 coding sequence is TGTGCCAGCAGTGTACAGGGCTTCCGTGAAAAACTGTTTTTT. Its protein is CASSVQGFREKLFF.

This sequence joins TRBV18 and TRBJ2-7, with 10 bases that match TRBD2. Trimming cost V 6 bases and J 5 bases; bases outside gene matches: 7. The CDR3 contains 14 residues. Germline values: CDR1 KGHSH, CDR2 LQKENI. CDR3 residues: CASSRLTSGDEQYF. CDR3 sequence (DNA): TGTGCCAGCTCCCGTCTTACTAGCGGGGACGAGCAGTACTTC.

There are a few counts of this clone. The CDR3 reads CASRPPGQGSGTQYF. CDR3 DNA: TGTGCCAGCAGACCTCCGGGACAGGGAAGTGGTACGCAGTATTTT. The chain carries TRBV5-4 and TRBJ2-3; 9 nucleotides agree with TRBD1. The length of the CDR3 is 15 residues. V lost 5 bases, J lost 8 bases, and 12 bases stayed unmatched. CDR1 is SGHNT and CDR2 is YYREEE in the germline V gene (reference sequence).

The rearrangement links TRBV6-1 to TRBJ2-5; TRBD2 might be the D (6 bases). Germline-derived CDR1 and CDR2 are MNHNS and SASEGT. There are 15 residues in the CDR3. The V gene lost 4 bases and the J gene lost 2 bases, with 14 bases spanning the gap. CDR3 protein: CASSALLGGQETQYF. The CDR3 coding sequence is TGTGCCAGCAGTGCTCTGTTGGGGGGTCAAGAGACCCAGTACTTC.

V gene TRBV7-8 combines with J gene TRBJ2-3, with TRBD1 matching 7 bases. V was clipped by 5 bases and J by 3 bases; unmatched bases: 5. The germline CDR1 and CDR2 sequences are SGHVS and FQNEAQ. This CDR3 is 14 amino acids long. The DNA for the CDR3 is TGTGCCAGCAGCCCCGACAGGGCGACAGATACGCAGTATTTT. Translating gives CASSPDRATDTQYF.